This is a list of T cell receptor beta chains from one sample in a study of response to subunit inactivated influenza vaccine. One entry per CDR3 protein results from TCRdb running MiXCR on the RT-PCR reads. Of about 650,000 distinct CDR3 sequences listed, 15% to 19% were seen once; the top ten hold 9.5% to 13%. Sequences were derived from PBMCs from blood, sampled less than 13 days after vaccination. All receptors derive from a man aged 50-59 years who received an inactivated influenza vaccine. Each CDR3 is given with its conserved first and last residue. For some rows the clone size is stated as once, few or many, or as a class when expanded; others skip it.

j_gene: TRBJ2-3; v_gene: TRBV6-5; abundance: .; CDR3aa: CASSSGQGAISDTQYF
j_gene: TRBJ2-2; v_gene: TRBV29-1; abundance: .; CDR3aa: CSVMVMGSANTGELFF
j_gene: TRBJ2-7; v_gene: TRBV12-3/TRBV12-4; abundance: .; CDR3aa: CASSTYRKQYF
j_gene: TRBJ2-5; v_gene: TRBV6-5; abundance: few; CDR3aa: CASSYSRDSYQETQYF
j_gene: TRBJ2-3; v_gene: TRBV24-1; abundance: few; CDR3aa: CATSDLPLAGATDTQYF
j_gene: TRBJ2-7; v_gene: TRBV3-1; abundance: few; CDR3aa: CASSHGQYEQYF
j_gene: TRBJ2-5; v_gene: TRBV20-1; abundance: few; CDR3aa: CSARDRASAQETQYF
j_gene: TRBJ2-5; v_gene: TRBV5-6; abundance: .; CDR3aa: CASSWRDSEETQYF
j_gene: TRBJ2-7; v_gene: TRBV28; abundance: .; CDR3aa: CASSLVGARSYEQYF
j_gene: TRBJ2-5; v_gene: TRBV28; abundance: .; CDR3aa: CASSLTGTEEETQYF
j_gene: TRBJ2-5; v_gene: TRBV25-1; abundance: .; CDR3aa: CASSEFPGGETQYF
j_gene: TRBJ1-5; v_gene: TRBV20-1; abundance: few; CDR3aa: CSAVTQGRGSNQPQHF
j_gene: TRBJ2-7; v_gene: TRBV10-3; abundance: .; CDR3aa: CATAKDREIGEQYF
j_gene: TRBJ1-1; v_gene: TRBV6-5; abundance: .; CDR3aa: CASSYSRSGGHTEAFF
j_gene: TRBJ2-7; v_gene: TRBV2; abundance: few; CDR3aa: CASSRSPSEQYF
j_gene: TRBJ2-7; v_gene: TRBV6-1; abundance: many; CDR3aa: CAGSTFGYEQYF
j_gene: TRBJ2-3; v_gene: TRBV7-2; abundance: few; CDR3aa: CASSYGHSTDTQYF
j_gene: TRBJ2-7; v_gene: TRBV19; abundance: few; CDR3aa: CASSNSGASYEQYF
j_gene: TRBJ1-5; v_gene: TRBV28; abundance: few; CDR3aa: CASRRPGWNQPQHF
j_gene: TRBJ2-2; v_gene: TRBV6-4; abundance: .; CDR3aa: CASSVEYTGELFF
j_gene: TRBJ1-1; v_gene: TRBV7-4; abundance: few; CDR3aa: CASRPRSREANTEAFF
j_gene: TRBJ1-1; v_gene: TRBV7-2; abundance: few; CDR3aa: CASSAAGLATEAFF
j_gene: TRBJ1-1; v_gene: TRBV12-3/TRBV12-4; abundance: .; CDR3aa: CASSPLAGSTEAFF
j_gene: TRBJ2-3; v_gene: TRBV7-2; abundance: .; CDR3aa: CASSRGSDTQYF
j_gene: TRBJ2-2; v_gene: TRBV7-6; abundance: .; CDR3aa: CASSLDSSGSRELFF
j_gene: TRBJ2-3; v_gene: TRBV20-1; abundance: .; CDR3aa: CSARTPESDTQYF
j_gene: TRBJ1-6; v_gene: TRBV10-3; abundance: .; CDR3aa: CAISESEQGNSPLHF
j_gene: TRBJ1-2; v_gene: TRBV5-1; abundance: .; CDR3aa: CASSPHSRRHGYTF
j_gene: TRBJ1-2; v_gene: TRBV10-3; abundance: .; CDR3aa: CAISQGQNYGYTF
j_gene: TRBJ2-1; v_gene: TRBV7-3; abundance: few; CDR3aa: CATRMGPGSYNEQFF
j_gene: TRBJ2-3; v_gene: TRBV20-1; abundance: .; CDR3aa: CSASLAGGPADTQYF
j_gene: TRBJ2-1; v_gene: TRBV9; abundance: .; CDR3aa: CASSVRLAVYNEQFF
j_gene: TRBJ2-2; v_gene: TRBV10-3; abundance: few; CDR3aa: CAISDFGDQQPVPGELFF
j_gene: TRBJ2-3; v_gene: TRBV24-1; abundance: few; CDR3aa: CATNGGPQRTQYF
j_gene: TRBJ2-3; v_gene: TRBV9; abundance: .; CDR3aa: CASSVFMDTQYF
j_gene: TRBJ2-7; v_gene: TRBV6-6; abundance: few; CDR3aa: CASSYSQPSEQYF
j_gene: TRBJ1-2; v_gene: TRBV9; abundance: many; CDR3aa: CASSVRAGRGNYGYTF
j_gene: TRBJ2-1; v_gene: TRBV6-1; abundance: .; CDR3aa: CASKISVRASMYNEQFF
j_gene: TRBJ2-2; v_gene: TRBV2; abundance: .; CDR3aa: CASLPRANTGELFF
j_gene: TRBJ1-5; v_gene: TRBV6-5; abundance: .; CDR3aa: CASSYPSNQPQHF
j_gene: TRBJ2-5; v_gene: TRBV18; abundance: few; CDR3aa: CASSPAGPGRGRFPETQYF
j_gene: TRBJ2-7; v_gene: TRBV6-2/TRBV6-3; abundance: many; CDR3aa: CASSYSVHPGGEQYF